The TCR beta chain under discussion was sequenced for a study of T cell responses to AZD1222 COVID-19 vaccine. Study-wide context: Recipients boosted at about 4 weeks or about 12 weeks are pooled.

V lost 4 bases and J lost 0; bases outside the gene matches: 7. The CDR3 is 18 residues long. CDR1 is SGHVS and CDR2 is FNYEAQ in the germline V gene. Method: immunoSEQ multiplex PCR; TCRdb's copy keeps in-frame clones and lacks some. The repertoire includes 130,000 to 150,000 clones, more than 70% of them detected once, and more than 12% sits in the top ten. The sequencing used peripheral blood, collected on day 0 of AZD1222 vaccination. The chain is built from TRBV7-6 and TRBJ2-3; 13 nucleotides align to TRBD2. The TCR originated in an adult in good health. DNA for the CDR3: TGTGCCAGCAGCTCTCGACTAGCGGGGGGATCTAGCACAGATACGCAGTATTTT. It specifies CASSSRLAGGSSTDTQYF. Looking up the rest from reference TRBV7-6 and TRBJ2-3 gives the full variable domain: GAGVSQSPRYKVTKRGQDVALRCDPISGHVSLYWYRQALGQGPEFLTYFNYEAQQDKSGLPNDRFSAERPEGSISTLTIQRTEQRDSAMYRCASSSRLAGGSSTDTQYFGPGTRLTVL.